These 3 T cell receptor beta chains were all obtained from the same sample, sequenced in a study of regulatory T cells in long-lasting Graves disease. As to time point: newly diagnosed GD, antithyroid drugs for less than 3 months. Preparation of the TCR library used RNA extracted from PBMCs. Library construction for TCR beta used iRepertoire HTBI primers and Arm-PCR of CDR3 regions. From the multiplex PCR reads, TCRdb called clonotypes with MiXCR, one entry per CDR3 protein. The sample includes hundreds of thousands of distinct CDR3 sequences, around 11% seen only once; the top ten take about 8.3%. These data also formed part of another study, on T cells in Graves' hyperthyroidism and ophthalmopathy.

Sequenced here: peripheral blood mononuclear cells (PBMCs), sampled at new diagnosis, from a patient treated with antithyroid drugs. All receptors derive from a woman aged 25-40 years with Graves disease.

The genes are TRBV5-1 and TRBJ2-7, with 13 positions matching TRBD2. The V gene end was trimmed by 5 bases and the J gene end by 2 bases; junction bases not matched to a gene: 10. Germline values: CDR1 SGHRS, CDR2 YFSETQ. The CDR3 is made up of 17 amino acids. CDR3 nucleotides: TGCGCCAGCAGTCCCGGACTAGCGGGAGTCATGACCTACGAGCAGTACTTC. It codes for CASSPGLAGVMTYEQYF.

Notes on this clonotype: One end of the junction does not line up with germline, which may come from a read error. The V and J genes are TRBV28 and TRBJ2-7; D is ambiguous. Germline-derived CDR1 and CDR2 are MDHEN and SYDVKM. CDR3 size: 13 residues. Here the CDR3 DNA reads TGTGCCAGCAGTTTATATCTAGGCTACAAGCAGTACTTC. Its protein is CASSLYLGYKQYF.

V and J are TRBV2 and TRBJ2-1, with a possible D match to TRBD2 (6 bases). The germline V and J ends were trimmed by 6 bases and 4 bases, with 22 bases remaining between them. Germline values: CDR1 SNHLY, CDR2 FYNNEI. This CDR3 is built from 17 residues. Here the CDR3 reads CASSHLRPDYIYNEQFF. CDR3 nucleotide sequence: TGTGCCAGCAGCCACCTCCGCCCGGACTACATATACAATGAGCAGTTCTTC.